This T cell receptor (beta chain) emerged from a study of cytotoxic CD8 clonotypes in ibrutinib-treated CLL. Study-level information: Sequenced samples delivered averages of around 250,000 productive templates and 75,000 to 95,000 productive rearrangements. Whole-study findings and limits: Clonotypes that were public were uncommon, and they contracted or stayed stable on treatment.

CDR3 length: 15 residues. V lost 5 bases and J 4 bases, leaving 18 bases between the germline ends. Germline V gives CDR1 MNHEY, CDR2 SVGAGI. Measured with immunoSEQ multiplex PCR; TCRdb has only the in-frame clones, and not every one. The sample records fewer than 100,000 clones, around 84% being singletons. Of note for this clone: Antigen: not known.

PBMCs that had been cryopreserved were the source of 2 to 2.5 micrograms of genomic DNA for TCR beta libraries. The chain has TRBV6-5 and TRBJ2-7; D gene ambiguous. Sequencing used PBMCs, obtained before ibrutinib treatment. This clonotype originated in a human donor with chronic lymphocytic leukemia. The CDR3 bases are TGTGCCAGCAGTACCCCTCGTGCTAAGGTATACGAGCAGTACTTC. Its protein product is CASSTPRAKVYEQYF.